This TCR beta chain came from a study of cytomegalovirus exposure and HLA in healthy donors. Note on this clone: What it binds is not known.

Study-level results: Highly shared variants forming one cluster were likely a sequencing artifact.

Researchers ran the PCR with 60 Vbeta and 13 Jbeta primers. Here immunoSEQ multiplex PCR was the method, and the copy in TCRdb shows in-frame clones only, minus some. The table includes about 130,000 clones, 80% to 90% detected once. The CDR3 sequence is 15 residues long. CDR1 and CDR2 (germline): SGHNT, YENEEA. V lost 6 bases and J lost 13, with 25 bases in between. Sequences were obtained from PBMCs. This clonotype was obtained from a woman aged 25 to 39 in good health and CMV-seronegative. The rearrangement joins TRBV11-3 to TRBJ2-1; tentatively, D is TRBD2 (6 bases). The CDR3 nucleotides read TGTGCCAGCAGTTCATTCGGGACTTCCCTACAATACCAGTTCTTC. Translation gives CASSSFGTSLQYQFF. Looking up the rest from reference TRBV11-3 and TRBJ2-1 gives the full variable domain: EAGVVQSPRYKIIEKKQPVAFWCNPISGHNTLYWYLQNLGQGPELLIRYENEEAVDDSQLPKDRFSAERLKGVDSTLKIQPAELGDSAVYLCASSSFGTSLQYQFFGPGTRLTVL.